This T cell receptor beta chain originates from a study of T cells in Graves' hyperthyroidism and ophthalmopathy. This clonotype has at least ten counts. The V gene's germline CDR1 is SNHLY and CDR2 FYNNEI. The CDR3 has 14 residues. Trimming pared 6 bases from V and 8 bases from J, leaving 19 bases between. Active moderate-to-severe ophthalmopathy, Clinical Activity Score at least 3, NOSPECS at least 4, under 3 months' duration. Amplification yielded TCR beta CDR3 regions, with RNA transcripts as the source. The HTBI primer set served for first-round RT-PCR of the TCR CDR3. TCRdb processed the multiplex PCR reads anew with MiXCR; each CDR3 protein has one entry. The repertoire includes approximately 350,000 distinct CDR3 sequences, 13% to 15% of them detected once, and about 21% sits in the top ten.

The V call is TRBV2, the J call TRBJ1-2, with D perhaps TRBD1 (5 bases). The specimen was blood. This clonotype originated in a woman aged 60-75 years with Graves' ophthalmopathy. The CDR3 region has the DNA TGTGCCAGCAGCGGGAGGGGTCGAGGTCGCGGCTACACCTTC. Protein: CASSGRGRGRGYTF.